This TCR beta chain is from a study of Ad26.COV2.S vaccination and SARS-CoV-2 variants. Libraries were prepared by immunoSEQ multiplex PCR; TCRdb keeps only in-frame clonotypes and omits some of them. The sample records about 680,000 clones, around 90% being singletons. Indicated treatment: some 20 received Ad26.COV2.S at low or high dose, single or two shots; roughly 5 received placebo; per-sample allocation not given. Following the first vaccine or placebo injection, samples were taken on day 63. Losses at the gene ends were 4 bases for V and 1 base for J; bases not matched to a gene: 1. This CDR3 comprises 14 residues. CDR1 and CDR2 (germline): LNHDA, SQIVND (reference sequence).

The clonotype comes from a person aged 18-60 years who received the Ad26.COV2.S COVID-19 vaccine or a placebo. The sample consisted of peripheral blood, taken in a trial of Ad26.COV2.S vaccine versus placebo. V and J are TRBV19 and TRBJ2-3, with TRBD1 identical over 8 bases. The CDR3 sequence is CASSKGQGTDTQYF. In DNA form, the CDR3 reads TGTGCCAGTAGTAAGGGACAGGGCACAGATACGCAGTATTTT.